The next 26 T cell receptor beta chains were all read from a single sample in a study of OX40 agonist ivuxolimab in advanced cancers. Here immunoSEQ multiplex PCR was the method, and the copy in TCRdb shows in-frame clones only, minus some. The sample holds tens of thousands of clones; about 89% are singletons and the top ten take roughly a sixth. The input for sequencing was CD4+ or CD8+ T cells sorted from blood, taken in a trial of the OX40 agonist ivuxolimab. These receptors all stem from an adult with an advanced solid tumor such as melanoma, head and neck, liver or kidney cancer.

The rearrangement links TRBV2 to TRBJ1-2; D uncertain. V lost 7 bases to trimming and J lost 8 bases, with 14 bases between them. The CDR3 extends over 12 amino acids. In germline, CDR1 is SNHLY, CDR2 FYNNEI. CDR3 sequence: CASTSWEWGYTF. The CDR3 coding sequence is TGTGCCAGCACGTCGTGGGAATGGGGCTACACCTTC.

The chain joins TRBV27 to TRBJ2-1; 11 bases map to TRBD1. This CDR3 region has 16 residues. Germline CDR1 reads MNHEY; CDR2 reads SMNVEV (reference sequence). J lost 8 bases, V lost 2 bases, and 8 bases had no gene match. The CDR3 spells CASSLVGQGAQDEQFF. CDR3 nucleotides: TGTGCCAGCAGTTTAGTCGGACAGGGGGCGCAGGATGAGCAGTTCTTC.

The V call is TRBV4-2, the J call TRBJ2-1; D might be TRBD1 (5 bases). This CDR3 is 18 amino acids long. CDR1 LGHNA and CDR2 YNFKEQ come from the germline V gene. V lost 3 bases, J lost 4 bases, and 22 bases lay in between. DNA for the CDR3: TGTGCCAGCAGCCACTACGGATTGGACACTAATGCTTACAATGAGCAGTTCTTC. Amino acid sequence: CASSHYGLDTNAYNEQFF.

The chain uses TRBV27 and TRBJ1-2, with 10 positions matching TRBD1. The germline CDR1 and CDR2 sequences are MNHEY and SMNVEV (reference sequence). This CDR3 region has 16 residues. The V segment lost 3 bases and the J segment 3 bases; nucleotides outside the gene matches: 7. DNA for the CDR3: TGTGCCAGCAGTTTGACAGGGGGCGGGGTAGACTATGGCTACACCTTC. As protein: CASSLTGGGVDYGYTF.

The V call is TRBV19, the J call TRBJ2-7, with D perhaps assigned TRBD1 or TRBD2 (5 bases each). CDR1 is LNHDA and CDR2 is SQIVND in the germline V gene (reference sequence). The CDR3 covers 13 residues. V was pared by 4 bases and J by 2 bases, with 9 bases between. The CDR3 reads CASSRDVTYEQYF. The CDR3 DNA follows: TGTGCCAGTAGTAGGGACGTTACCTACGAGCAGTACTTC. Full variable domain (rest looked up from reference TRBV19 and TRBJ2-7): DGGITQSPKYLFRKEGQNVTLSCEQNLNHDAMYWYRQDPGQGLRLIYYSQIVNDFQKGDIAEGYSVSREKKESFPLTVTSAQKNPTAFYLCASSRDVTYEQYFGPGTRLTVT.

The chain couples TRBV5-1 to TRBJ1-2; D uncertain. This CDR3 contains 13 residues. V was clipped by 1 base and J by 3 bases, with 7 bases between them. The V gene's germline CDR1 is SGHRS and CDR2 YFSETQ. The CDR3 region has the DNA TGCGCCAGCAGCTTGCGGGGAGACTATGGCTACACCTTC. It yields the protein CASSLRGDYGYTF.

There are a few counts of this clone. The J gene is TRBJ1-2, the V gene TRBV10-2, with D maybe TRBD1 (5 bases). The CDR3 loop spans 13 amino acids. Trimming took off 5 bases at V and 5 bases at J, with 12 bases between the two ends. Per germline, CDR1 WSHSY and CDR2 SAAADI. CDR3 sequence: CASSSSGTYGYTF. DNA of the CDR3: TGCGCCAGCAGTTCTTCAGGGACGTATGGCTACACCTTC.

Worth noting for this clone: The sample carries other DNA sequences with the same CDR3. CDR3 sequence (DNA): TGTGCCAGCAGTTATCTTGGGGCGGGAAACACCATATATTTT. Translation: CASSYLGAGNTIYF. The chain couples TRBV6-5 to TRBJ1-3; a weak D match, TRBD1 (5 bases). V gave up 3 bases and J gave up 4 bases, with 10 bases separating them. From germline, CDR1 is MNHEY and CDR2 SVGAGI. This CDR3 is built from 14 residues.

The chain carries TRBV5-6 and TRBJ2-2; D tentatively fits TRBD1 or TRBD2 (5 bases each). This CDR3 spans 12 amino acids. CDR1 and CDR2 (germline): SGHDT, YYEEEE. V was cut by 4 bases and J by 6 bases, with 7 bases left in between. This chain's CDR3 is CASSGGPGELFF. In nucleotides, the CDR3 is TGTGCCAGCAGCGGGGGTCCCGGGGAGCTGTTTTTT.

The DNA for the CDR3 is TGTGCCAGCAGCCTGTCTGCAACTAATGAAAAACTGTTTTTT. It codes for CASSLSATNEKLFF. The genes are TRBV5-6 and TRBJ1-4; D uncertain. Germline loops: CDR1 SGHDT, CDR2 YYEEEE. The CDR3 totals 14 residues. V gave up 4 bases and J gave up 0 bases, with 7 bases separating them.

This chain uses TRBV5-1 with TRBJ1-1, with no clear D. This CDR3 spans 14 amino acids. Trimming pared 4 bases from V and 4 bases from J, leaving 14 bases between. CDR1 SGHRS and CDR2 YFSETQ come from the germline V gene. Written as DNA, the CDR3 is TGCGCCAGCAGCACCCTGCCGGACCCCACTGAAGCTTTCTTT. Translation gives CASSTLPDPTEAFF. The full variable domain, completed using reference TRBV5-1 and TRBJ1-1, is KAGVTQTPRYLIKTRGQQVTLSCSPISGHRSVSWYQQTPGQGLQFLFEYFSETQRNKGNFPGRFSGRQFSNSRSEMNVSTLELGDSALYLCASSTLPDPTEAFFGQGTRLTVV.

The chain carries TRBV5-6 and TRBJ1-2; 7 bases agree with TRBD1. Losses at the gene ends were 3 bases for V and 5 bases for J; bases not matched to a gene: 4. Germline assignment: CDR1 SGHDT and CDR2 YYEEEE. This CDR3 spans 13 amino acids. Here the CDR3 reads CASSSSGGYGYTF. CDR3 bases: TGTGCCAGCAGCTCCTCAGGGGGGTATGGCTACACCTTC.

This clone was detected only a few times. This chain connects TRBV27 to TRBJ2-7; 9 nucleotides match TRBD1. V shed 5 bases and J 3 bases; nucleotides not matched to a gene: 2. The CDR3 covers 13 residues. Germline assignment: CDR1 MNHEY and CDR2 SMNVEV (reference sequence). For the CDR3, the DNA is TGTGCCAGCAGTCCGGGACAGGGCTACGAGCAGTACTTC. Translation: CASSPGQGYEQYF.

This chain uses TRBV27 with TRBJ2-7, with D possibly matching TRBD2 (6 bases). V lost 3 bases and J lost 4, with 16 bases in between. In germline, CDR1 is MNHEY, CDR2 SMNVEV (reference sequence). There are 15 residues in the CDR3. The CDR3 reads CASSLEGVNPYEQYF. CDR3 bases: TGTGCCAGCAGTTTGGAGGGAGTAAACCCTTACGAGCAGTACTTC.

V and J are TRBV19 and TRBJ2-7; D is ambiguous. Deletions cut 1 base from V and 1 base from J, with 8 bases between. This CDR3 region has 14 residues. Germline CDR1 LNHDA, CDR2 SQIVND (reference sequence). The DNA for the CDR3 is TGTGCCAGTAGTATAGGAGGCAGGTCCTACGAGCAGTACTTC. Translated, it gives CASSIGGRSYEQYF.

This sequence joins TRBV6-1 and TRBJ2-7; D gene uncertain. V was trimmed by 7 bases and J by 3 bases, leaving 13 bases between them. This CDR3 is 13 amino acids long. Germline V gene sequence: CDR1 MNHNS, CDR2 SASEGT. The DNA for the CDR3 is TGTGCCAGCACGGATCTTTGGGGCTACGAGCAGTACTTC. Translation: CASTDLWGYEQYF.

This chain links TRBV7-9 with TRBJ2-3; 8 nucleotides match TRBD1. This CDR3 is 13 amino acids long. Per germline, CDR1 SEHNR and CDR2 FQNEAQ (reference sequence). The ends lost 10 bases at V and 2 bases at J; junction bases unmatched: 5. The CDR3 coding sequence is TGTGCCACGGACAGGGCCAACACAGATACGCAGTATTTT. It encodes CATDRANTDTQYF.

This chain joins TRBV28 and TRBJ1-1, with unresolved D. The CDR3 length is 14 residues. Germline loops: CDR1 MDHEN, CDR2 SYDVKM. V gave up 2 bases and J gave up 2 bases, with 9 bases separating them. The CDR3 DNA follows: TGTGCCAGCAGTTTAGCCAGAGTAAACACTGAAGCTTTCTTT. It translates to CASSLARVNTEAFF.

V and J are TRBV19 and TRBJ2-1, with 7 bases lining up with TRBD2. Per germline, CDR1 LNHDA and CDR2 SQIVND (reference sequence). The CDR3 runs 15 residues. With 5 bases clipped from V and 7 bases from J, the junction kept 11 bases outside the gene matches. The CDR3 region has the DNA TGTGCCAGTAGTCCCCAGCGGGGCCTAGGGAATGAGCAGTTCTTC. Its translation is CASSPQRGLGNEQFF.

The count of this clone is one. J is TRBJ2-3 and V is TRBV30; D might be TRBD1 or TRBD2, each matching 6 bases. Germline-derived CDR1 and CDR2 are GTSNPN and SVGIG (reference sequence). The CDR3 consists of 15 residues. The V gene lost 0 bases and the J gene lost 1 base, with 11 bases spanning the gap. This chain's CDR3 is CAWSVGGSGTDTQYF. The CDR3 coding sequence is TGTGCCTGGAGTGTAGGGGGGTCCGGCACAGATACGCAGTATTTT.

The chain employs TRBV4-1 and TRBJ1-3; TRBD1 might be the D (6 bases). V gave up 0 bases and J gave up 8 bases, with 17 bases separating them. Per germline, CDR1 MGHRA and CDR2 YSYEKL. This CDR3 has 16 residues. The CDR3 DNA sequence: TGCGCCAGCAGCCAAGATGTAGGCAGGGGAGATGACACCATATATTTT. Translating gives CASSQDVGRGDDTIYF.

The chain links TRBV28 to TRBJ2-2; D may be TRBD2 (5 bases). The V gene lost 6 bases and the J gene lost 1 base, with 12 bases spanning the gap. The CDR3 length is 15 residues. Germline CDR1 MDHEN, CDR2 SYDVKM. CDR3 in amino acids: CASSKVAGNTGELFF. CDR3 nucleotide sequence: TGTGCCAGCAGCAAAGTCGCGGGGAACACCGGGGAGCTGTTTTTT.

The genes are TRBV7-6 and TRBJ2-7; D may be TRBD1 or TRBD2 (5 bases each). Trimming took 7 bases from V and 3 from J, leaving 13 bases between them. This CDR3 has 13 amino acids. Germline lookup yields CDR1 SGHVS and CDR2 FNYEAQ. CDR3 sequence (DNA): TGTGCCAGCACAGAGGGGCCTGGCTACGAGCAGTACTTC. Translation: CASTEGPGYEQYF.

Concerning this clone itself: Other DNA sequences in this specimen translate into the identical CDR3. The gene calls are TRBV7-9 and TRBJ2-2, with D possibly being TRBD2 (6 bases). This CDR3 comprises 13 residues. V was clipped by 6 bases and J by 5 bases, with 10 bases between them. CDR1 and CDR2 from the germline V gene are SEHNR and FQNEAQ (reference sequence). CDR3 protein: CASSLGGTGELFF. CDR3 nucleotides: TGTGCCAGCAGTCTTGGGGGGACCGGGGAGCTGTTTTTT.

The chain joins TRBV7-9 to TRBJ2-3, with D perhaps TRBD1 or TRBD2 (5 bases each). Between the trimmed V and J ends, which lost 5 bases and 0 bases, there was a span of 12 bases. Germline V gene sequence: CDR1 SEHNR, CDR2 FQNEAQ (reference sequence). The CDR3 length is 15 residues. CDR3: CASSTIGTSTDTQYF. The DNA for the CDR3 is TGTGCCAGCAGCACCATCGGGACGAGCACAGATACGCAGTATTTT. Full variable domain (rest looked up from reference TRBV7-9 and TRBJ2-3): DTGVSQNPRHKITKRGQNVTFRCDPISEHNRLYWYRQTLGQGPEFLTYFQNEAQLEKSRLLSDRFSAERPKGSFSTLEIQRTEQGDSAMYLCASSTIGTSTDTQYFGPGTRLTVL.

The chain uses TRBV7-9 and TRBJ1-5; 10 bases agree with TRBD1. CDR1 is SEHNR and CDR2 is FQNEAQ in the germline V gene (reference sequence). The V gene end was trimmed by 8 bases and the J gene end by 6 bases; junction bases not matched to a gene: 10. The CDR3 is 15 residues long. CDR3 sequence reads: CASGTGTGASQPQHF. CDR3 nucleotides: TGTGCCAGCGGCACCGGGACAGGGGCTAGTCAGCCCCAGCATTTT. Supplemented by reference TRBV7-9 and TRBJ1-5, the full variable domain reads DTGVSQNPRHKITKRGQNVTFRCDPISEHNRLYWYRQTLGQGPEFLTYFQNEAQLEKSRLLSDRFSAERPKGSFSTLEIQRTEQGDSAMYLCASGTGTGASQPQHFGDGTRLSIL.